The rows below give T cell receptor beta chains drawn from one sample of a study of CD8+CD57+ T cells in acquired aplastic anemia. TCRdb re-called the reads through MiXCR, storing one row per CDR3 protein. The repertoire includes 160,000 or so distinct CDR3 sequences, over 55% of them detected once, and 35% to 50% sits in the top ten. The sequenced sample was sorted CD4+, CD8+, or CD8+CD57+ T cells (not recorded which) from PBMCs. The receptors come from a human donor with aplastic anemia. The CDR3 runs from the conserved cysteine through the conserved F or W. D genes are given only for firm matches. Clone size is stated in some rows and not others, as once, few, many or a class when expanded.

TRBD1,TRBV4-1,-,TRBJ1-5,TGCGCCAGCAGCCGAGAACAGGGGAATAGCAATCAGCCCCAGCATTTT,CASSREQGNSNQPQHF
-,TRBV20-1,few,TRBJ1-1,TGCAGTGCTAGAGGGCCAGATCCTGTTGAAGCTTTCTTT,CSARGPDPVEAFF
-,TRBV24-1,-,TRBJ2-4,TGTTCCACTAGAGGACAGATTGATTCCAAAAACATTCAGTACTTC,CSTRGQIDSKNIQYF
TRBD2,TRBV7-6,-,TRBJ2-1,TGTGCCAGCAGTTACTCGGGGGGGCAGTACAATGAGCAGTTCTTC,CASSYSGGQYNEQFF
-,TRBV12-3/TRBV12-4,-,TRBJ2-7,TGTGCCAGCAGTTCCGTGGGACCCACCTACGAGCAGTACTTC,CASSSVGPTYEQYF
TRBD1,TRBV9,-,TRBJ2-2,TGTGCCAGCAGCTCCCCCTCTGGGACAGGGGGGGGAACGGCCACCGGGGAGCTGTTTTTT,CASSSPSGTGGGTATGELFF
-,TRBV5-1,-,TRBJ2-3,TGCGCCAGCAGCTTGGAACAGAGTAGCACAGATACGCAGTATTTT,CASSLEQSSTDTQYF
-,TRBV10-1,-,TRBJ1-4,TGCGCCAGCAGTGAGTCGAAGCCGAACCGGACGGATGCAACTAATGAAAAACTGTTTTTT,CASSESKPNRTDATNEKLFF
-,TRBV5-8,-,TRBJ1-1,TGTGCCAGCAGCTTGGTCACTGAAGCTTTCTTT,CASSLVTEAFF
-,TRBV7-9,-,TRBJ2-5,TGTGCCAGCAGCCCGCTGTCTAGCCCCAGGACCCAGTACTTC,CASSPLSSPRTQYF
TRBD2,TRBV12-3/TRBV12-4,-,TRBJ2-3,TGTGCCAGCAGTCCCGACAGCGGGAGTTCAGATACGCAGTATTTT,CASSPDSGSSDTQYF
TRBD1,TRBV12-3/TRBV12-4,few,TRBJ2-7,TGTGCCAGCAGTCTGGACAGGGGACACGAGCAGTACTTC,CASSLDRGHEQYF
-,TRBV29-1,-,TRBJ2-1,TGCAGCGTTGAAGGGTGGGAGGGGGCTTTC,CSVEGWEGAF
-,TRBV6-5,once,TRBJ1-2,TGTGCCAGCAGTTATAAAAGGGATGGTTTCACCTTC,CASSYKRDGFTF
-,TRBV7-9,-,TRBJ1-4,TGCGCCAGCAGCTTAGATCAGGGGACGCTGTTTTTT,CASSLDQGTLFF
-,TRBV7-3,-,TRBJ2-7,TGTGCCAGCAGCGGGCAGGGACGTGGTATCTACGAGCAGTACTTC,CASSGQGRGIYEQYF